This TCR beta chain was observed in a study of blood T cell repertoires in COVID-19. Cohort allocation depended upon clinical history that participants reported. The repertoire was sequenced with immunoSEQ multiplex PCR; TCRdb's copy has only in-frame clones and lacks some. The sample includes hundreds of thousands of clones, 88% seen only once; the top ten take just under 1%. This sequence was found in a woman aged 30 to 39 who had recovered from COVID-19. The source material was PBMCs or T cells enriched from blood (not recorded which).

CDR3 loop: CAISERQGDSPLHF. The CDR3, as DNA: TGTGCCATCAGTGAGCGGCAGGGGGATTCACCCCTCCACTTT. The V and J genes are TRBV10-3 and TRBJ1-6, with TRBD1 identical over 7 bases. V was pared by 2 bases and J by 8 bases, with 3 bases of the junction left unmatched. CDR3 length: 14 amino acids. CDR1 and CDR2 (germline): ENHRY, SYGVKD.